This TCR beta chain was captured by sequencing in a study of T cells in localized non-small cell lung cancer. Details on this clone: Its antigen remains unidentified.

The CDR3 is made up of 16 amino acids. Germline-derived CDR1 and CDR2 are MNHGY and SAAAGT. The V gene lost 5 bases and the J gene lost 2 bases, with 18 bases spanning the gap. Using immunoSEQ multiplex PCR, the repertoire was profiled, and TCRdb retains in-frame clones only, with some absent. Of fewer than 2,000 clones in the sample, approximately 25% were seen once. Findings and caveats of the study: Because sequencing included only one region (of the tumor), heterogeneity remains possible.

This receptor was identified in a female donor older than 55 with stage I lung adenocarcinoma. This chain uses TRBV6-8 with TRBJ2-5, with D maybe TRBD2 (5 bases). The sequences come from lung tumor tissue, collected before any cancer treatment. The CDR3 region is CASSDLLRSGQETQYF. In nucleotides, the CDR3 is TGTGCCAGCAGTGACCTCCTGAGGAGCGGACAAGAGACCCAGTACTTC.